This TCR beta chain was retrieved from a study of shared clonotypes between healthy human individuals (dated by TCRdb to about 2020). Some background on the complete study: The cohort comprised two women and a few men aged 18 to 49 years. To estimate repertoire size and how much clonotypes are shared between individuals, the study performed deep sequencing of blood TCR repertoires from roughly five healthy adults. Each donor's leukapheresis produced roughly between roughly 0.85 and 9.5 billion PBMCs. For each donor, CD4 naive and CD4 memory were each given three plates, CD8 naive was given two plates, and CD8 memory was given one plate. To increase sequencing depth and limit assay-specific biases, TCR repertoire library preparation and sequencing were carried out by different laboratories using diverse techniques. What the work shows at the level of the full study, not this receptor alone: Higher generation probabilities were observed for clonotypes shared by all four sorted-subset donors than for non-shared clonotypes. Naive subsets generally had larger estimated clonotype richness than memory subsets did. Incomplete sequencing was indicated by rarefaction of sorted-subset datasets, despite the large sequencing depth. Sampling was limited to blood, and TCR repertoires in tissue likely differ from TCR repertoires in blood. When four donors were compared, the shared fraction of clonotypes was around 5% for naive CD4, around 3.5% for naive CD8, 2.3% for memory CD4, and 0.3% to 0.5% for memory CD8. Because the study included a small number of donors, the genetic and exposure-history diversity represented was limited. Based on pairwise subsampling, the degree of clonotype sharing among donors was expected to be affected by sequencing depth.

The donors were healthy, HIV-negative adults who had no recently reported acute infections or vaccinations. Every donor was a Caucasian adult residing in Nashville, Tennessee, USA. CD4+ T cells were enriched through magnetic negative selection, after which naive cells were positively selected on CD45RA and the remaining negative fraction served as the memory subset. Blood was obtained by leukapheresis, after which PBMCs were separated by Ficoll-Histopaque density gradient centrifugation and cryopreserved in liquid nitrogen vapor phase. Analytical flow cytometry was used to check the purity and quantity of each magnetically sorted T cell population. Genomic DNA was isolated from each sorted fraction and quantified by UV absorbance on a Nanodrop 2000c. V lost 3 bases and J lost 5 bases; the stretch between them is 13 bases long. Taken from the germline V gene, the CDR1 and CDR2 loops are KGHSH and LQKENI. Measured from the cysteine to the phenylalanine, the CDR3 is 14 residues long. Only the CDR3 DNA is retained, 42 bases long and in frame from the first base.

This clone was picked up one time. Its antigen is still unknown. No base-level quality is on record; no much larger clone is a single base apart. TCR CDR3 regions were amplified from genomic DNA by multiplex PCR using the deep immunoSEQ assay. For each cell subset, the extracted genomic DNA was distributed evenly across all wells of several immunoSEQ 96-well plates, and each plate served as one replicate. For sorted subsets, each replicate PCR was loaded with around 220 ng genomic DNA, equivalent to 32,000 or so T cell genomes. Purified libraries were measured with a Qubit 3.0 fluorometer, size-checked on a Bioanalyzer 2100, and measured again with the KAPA Library Quantification kit. Each immunoSEQ 96-well plate was sequenced on its own single-read 150-cycle Illumina NextSeq 550 flow cell. The study's processing was this. Because the immunoSEQ output held only junctional sequences and lacked quality scores, the filtering could not match the filtering applied to full-length reads. Sequences were annotated with PyIR, a Python wrapper for IgBLAST v1.9, and V/J genes and CDR3 were assigned using IMGT germline references. Reads were filtered out if the reads had weak V/J assignments (E-value above 1e-6), no CDR3, stop codons, out-of-frame junctions, or ambiguous translated residues. V3J clonotypes were defined as sequences sharing the same inferred V gene, J gene, and CDR3 amino acid sequence. The percentage overlap between two repertoires was calculated by dividing the number of shared unique clonotypes by the size of the smaller repertoire. Richness of each repertoire was evaluated using RTK rarefaction, the Chao1 estimator, and Recon v2.1 estimates of unobserved clonotypes. OLGA was used to compute generation probabilities for all TCRbeta clonotypes that the gDNA method yielded from four donors. TCRdb holds this immuneACCESS table with in-frame rearrangements only. Some clones are missing; in checked studies, unresolved V genes explain under half, and the rest has no known cause. Clonal size and the V and J genes are those of that table, whereas D and trimming came from the DNA. Counted in this sample were about a million clones; roughly 75% of them appeared once. Approximately 1.5% of the sample is taken by the ten largest.

Sequenced: memory CD4+ T cells sorted from blood. In light of the paper, this sample's cell subset or site label describes: CD45RA-negative fraction. The rearrangement joined TRBV18 to TRBJ1-1; the D gene cannot be named for sure. The source is a man aged 18 to 30 in good health. The CDR3 region has the sequence CASSPLVGQTEAFF. The DNA sequence is given as TGTGCCAGCTCACCCTTGGTAGGGCAGACTGAAGCTTTCTTT.